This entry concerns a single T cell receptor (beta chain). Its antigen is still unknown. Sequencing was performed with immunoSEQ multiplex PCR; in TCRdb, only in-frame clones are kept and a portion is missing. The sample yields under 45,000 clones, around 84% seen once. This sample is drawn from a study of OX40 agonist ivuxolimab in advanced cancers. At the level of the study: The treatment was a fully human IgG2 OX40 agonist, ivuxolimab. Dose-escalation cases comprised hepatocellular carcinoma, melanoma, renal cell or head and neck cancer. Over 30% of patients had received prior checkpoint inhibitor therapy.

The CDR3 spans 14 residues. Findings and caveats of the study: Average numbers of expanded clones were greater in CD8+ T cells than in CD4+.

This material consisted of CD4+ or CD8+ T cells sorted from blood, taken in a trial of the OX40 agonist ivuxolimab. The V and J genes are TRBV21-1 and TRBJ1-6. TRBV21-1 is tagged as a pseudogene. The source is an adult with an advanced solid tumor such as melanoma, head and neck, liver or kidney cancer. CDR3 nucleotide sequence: TGTGCCAGCAGACGCCGGGACTTCGGGTCACCCCTCCACTTT. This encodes CASRRRDFGSPLHF.